These 26 T cell receptor beta chains share one sample of origin, sequenced in a study of shared clonotypes between healthy human individuals. Some clones are missing from TCRdb's copy, which holds only in-frame ones; the method was immunoSEQ multiplex PCR. The repertoire holds 2 million to 2.5 million clones, with approximately 90% as singletons. The sequencing input was naive CD4+ T cells from PBMCs. The subset was: CD45RA+ positively selected. The receptors stem from a man aged 18-30 years in good health. Some clones in this sample may be carry-over from other donors' samples.

This chain links TRBV7-9 with TRBJ2-7; 9 nucleotides align to TRBD1. Trimming cost V 3 bases and J 2 bases; bases outside gene matches: 11. The CDR3 sequence is 17 residues long. Germline V gene data show CDR1 as SEHNR and CDR2 as FQNEAQ (reference sequence). The CDR3: CASSFIVGQGSTYEQYF. CDR3 in DNA: TGTGCCAGCAGCTTTATCGTAGGACAGGGGTCCACCTACGAGCAGTACTTC.

For this clone: This sample includes further DNA sequences coding for the same CDR3. The chain recombines TRBV6-5 with TRBJ2-7; weak D call: TRBD2 (5 bases). The germline gives CDR1 MNHEY, CDR2 SVGAGI. The germline V and J ends were trimmed by 2 bases and 2 bases, with 10 bases remaining between them. CDR3 length: 14 residues. CDR3 DNA sequence: TGTGCCAGCAGTTACGGGAGAGGGACCTACGAGCAGTACTTC. Translation gives CASSYGRGTYEQYF.

CDR3 bases: TGTGCCAGTAGTATTTCAGCCAGCGGGGAGACCCAGTACTTC. It is translated as CASSISASGETQYF. J is TRBJ2-5 and V is TRBV19, with TRBD2 as a possible D gene (6 bases). This CDR3 contains 14 residues. CDR1 is LNHDA and CDR2 is SQIVND in the germline V gene (reference sequence). Trimming took off 3 bases at V and 5 bases at J, with 13 bases between the two ends.

The chain couples TRBV5-1 to TRBJ2-2; TRBD1 agrees at 7 bases. The CDR3 extends over 15 amino acids. The V gene end was trimmed by 3 bases and the J gene end by 2 bases; junction bases not matched to a gene: 4. The germline gives CDR1 SGHRS, CDR2 YFSETQ. CDR3 amino acids: CASSSTGDNTGELFF. In nucleotides, the CDR3 is TGCGCCAGCAGCTCCACAGGGGATAACACCGGGGAGCTGTTTTTT. Looking up the rest from reference TRBV5-1 and TRBJ2-2 gives the full variable domain: KAGVTQTPRYLIKTRGQQVTLSCSPISGHRSVSWYQQTPGQGLQFLFEYFSETQRNKGNFPGRFSGRQFSNSRSEMNVSTLELGDSALYLCASSSTGDNTGELFFGEGSRLTVL.

This clone was counted once. The chain links TRBV19 to TRBJ1-3; D not resolved. Trimming took 7 bases from V and 2 from J, leaving 15 bases between them. CDR3 size: 15 residues. From germline, CDR1 is LNHDA and CDR2 SQIVND (reference sequence). The CDR3 is CASKSPGATGNTIYF. CDR3 DNA sequence: TGTGCCAGTAAGTCTCCGGGAGCGACTGGAAACACCATATATTTT.

The rearrangement links TRBV10-3 to TRBJ1-3; D is undetermined. The CDR3 is 12 residues long. Trimming pared 11 bases from V and 4 bases from J, leaving 12 bases between. The V gene's germline CDR1 is ENHRY and CDR2 SYGVKD. The CDR3 spells CALRVDGNTIYF. The CDR3 DNA reads TGTGCCCTCCGGGTGGACGGAAACACCATATATTTT.

The rearrangement joins TRBV5-6 to TRBJ1-2; D ambiguous. This CDR3 has 12 residues. The V gene's germline CDR1 is SGHDT and CDR2 YYEEEE. The V gene lost 4 bases and the J gene lost 8 bases, with 12 bases spanning the gap. Written as DNA, the CDR3 is TGTGCCAGCAGCGCCTGGACCACCGGCTACACCTTC. Protein product: CASSAWTTGYTF.

The chain combines TRBV4-2 with TRBJ1-6, with TRBD1 as a possible D gene (5 bases). The CDR3 extends over 15 amino acids. Germline CDR1 is LGHNA and CDR2 is YNFKEQ. Trimming cost V 0 bases and J 6 bases, with 9 bases left between them. The CDR3: CASSQEGQGNSPLHF. In DNA, the CDR3 is TGTGCCAGCAGCCAAGAGGGGCAGGGTAATTCACCCCTCCACTTT.

V and J are TRBV4-1 and TRBJ1-4; D remains unclear. Trimming stripped 4 bases from V and 0 bases from J, with 6 bases between. Germline V gene sequence: CDR1 MGHRA, CDR2 YSYEKL. This CDR3 region has 14 residues. The CDR3 sequence: CASSPGTTNEKLFF. The CDR3 DNA reads TGCGCCAGCAGCCCCGGTACAACTAATGAAAAACTGTTTTTT.

In regard to this clone: Germline is not matched at one junction end, which may reflect a read error. The J gene is TRBJ2-1, the V gene TRBV4-3; D not resolved. This CDR3 comprises 15 residues. CDR1 and CDR2 from the germline V gene are LGHNA and YSLEER. CDR3 in DNA: TGCGTCAGCAGCCCCTCGAGGATGTCCTACAATGAGCAGTTCTTC. It specifies CVSSPSRMSYNEQFF.

The chain recombines TRBV21-1 with TRBJ2-7; the table assigns TRBD1, which was not confirmed against the DNA. TRBV21-1 is labeled a pseudogene. The CDR3 is 15 residues long. The CDR3 DNA reads TGTGCCAGCCCCGCAGGGGGCCAAGGGGTTCGCGAGCAGTACTTC. This sequence encodes CASPAGGQGVREQYF.

The chain links TRBV13 to TRBJ2-2; 8 nucleotides agree with TRBD2. Germline V lookup: CDR1 PRHDT, CDR2 FYEKMQ (reference sequence). The CDR3 spans 15 residues. The V gene end was trimmed by 8 bases and the J gene end by 8 bases; junction bases not matched to a gene: 13. This CDR3 is CASHRREGLTGELFF. The CDR3 nucleotides are TGTGCCAGCCACCGCCGGGAGGGCCTAACGGGGGAGCTGTTTTTT.

The chain couples TRBV7-9 to TRBJ1-5; D possibly corresponds to TRBD1 (5 bases). The CDR3 length is 15 residues. Germline V gene data show CDR1 as SEHNR and CDR2 as FQNEAQ (reference sequence). Trimming pared 2 bases from V and 7 bases from J, leaving 15 bases between. The CDR3 loop is CASSLSTGLGQPQHF. In DNA, the CDR3 is TGTGCCAGCAGCTTAAGTACAGGATTGGGGCAGCCCCAGCATTTT.

The chain couples TRBV7-9 to TRBJ1-3; no clear D. The CDR3 contains 15 residues. The germline V gene has CDR1 SEHNR and CDR2 FQNEAQ (reference sequence). V shed 3 bases and J shed 0 bases, with 9 bases lying between them. The CDR3 loop is CASSFGAGSGNTIYF. In DNA, the CDR3 is TGTGCCAGCAGCTTCGGCGCGGGCTCTGGAAACACCATATATTTT.

CDR3 sequence reads: CASSLAAQGNYGYTF. DNA for the CDR3: TGTGCCAGCAGCTTAGCGGCGCAGGGGAACTATGGCTACACCTTC. The gene calls are TRBV7-2 and TRBJ1-2; perhaps TRBD1 as D (6 bases). The length of the CDR3 is 15 residues. V gave up 0 bases and J gave up 2 bases, with 10 bases separating them. Per the germline V gene, CDR1 is SGHTA and CDR2 is FQGNSA.

The chain is built from TRBV7-2 and TRBJ2-7; the D gene is possibly TRBD2 (6 bases). This CDR3 has 14 residues. Trimming stripped 4 bases from V and 3 bases from J, with 13 bases between. The V gene's germline CDR1 is SGHTA and CDR2 FQGNSA. Here the CDR3 reads CASSYQWRDYEQYF. The DNA of the CDR3 is TGTGCCAGCAGCTACCAATGGAGGGACTACGAGCAGTACTTC.

The chain links TRBV2 to TRBJ1-3; D possibly corresponds to TRBD1 (6 bases). Trimming stripped 6 bases from V and 4 bases from J, with 10 bases between. CDR1 is SNHLY and CDR2 is FYNNEI in the germline V gene. The CDR3 runs to 13 residues. The CDR3 sequence: CASSRGSGNTIYF. The CDR3 DNA is TGTGCCAGCAGCAGGGGTTCGGGAAACACCATATATTTT.

The chain carries TRBV2 and TRBJ2-1; the D gene is possibly TRBD1 (5 bases). Trimming removed 6 bases at V and 2 bases at J, with 14 bases between. CDR3 size: 15 residues. The germline V gene encodes CDR1 SNHLY and CDR2 FYNNEI. The CDR3 region is CASRMQGLAYNEQFF. CDR3 nucleotide sequence: TGTGCCAGCAGGATGCAGGGATTGGCCTACAATGAGCAGTTCTTC. Full variable domain (outside the CDR3, taken from reference TRBV2 and TRBJ2-1): EPEVTQTPSHQVTQMGQEVILRCVPISNHLYFYWYRQILGQKVEFLVSFYNNEISEKSEIFDDQFSVERPDGSNFTLKIRSTKLEDSAMYFCASRMQGLAYNEQFFGPGTRLTVL.

A note on this clone: The junction shows a germline mismatch at one end, possibly a read error. The V and J genes are TRBV7-6 and TRBJ2-7; 7 bases are shared with TRBD1. CDR3 length equals 11 residues. The germline V gene encodes CDR1 SGHVS and CDR2 FNYEAQ. CDR3 sequence reads: CASSLGGQVLF. CDR3 DNA: TGTGCCAGCAGCTTAGGAGGACAGGTGCTGTTC. Full variable domain (missing parts from reference TRBV7-6 and TRBJ2-7): GAGVSQSPRYKVTKRGQDVALRCDPISGHVSLYWYRQALGQGPEFLTYFNYEAQQDKSGLPNDRFSAERPEGSISTLTIQRTEQRDSAMYRCASSLGGQVLFGPGTRLTVT.

The CDR3: CASSMPGLAGVNEQFF. The CDR3 DNA is TGTGCCAGCAGTATGCCGGGACTAGCGGGAGTCAATGAGCAGTTCTTC. The chain links TRBV7-9 to TRBJ2-1; 14 bases are a match to TRBD2. CDR1 and CDR2 (germline): SEHNR, FQNEAQ (reference sequence). This CDR3 is 16 amino acids long. J was trimmed by 6 bases and V by 6 bases; bases with no gene match: 7.

This clone was observed a single time. The rearrangement uses TRBV28 and TRBJ2-7, with TRBD1 identical over 10 bases. The ends lost 3 bases at V and 6 bases at J; junction bases unmatched: 5. Germline lookup yields CDR1 MDHEN and CDR2 SYDVKM. This CDR3 is built from 14 residues. This CDR3 is CASSFPGDRGEQYF. In DNA, the CDR3 is TGTGCCAGCAGTTTCCCGGGGGACAGGGGCGAGCAGTACTTC.

The V call is TRBV14, the J call TRBJ2-7; D is uncertain. Germline loops: CDR1 SGHDN, CDR2 FVKESK. V was pared by 1 base and J by 2 bases, with 15 bases between. CDR3 length: 16 residues. CDR3 sequence reads: CASSQGPQVGAYEQYF. The CDR3 bases are TGTGCCAGCAGCCAAGGCCCCCAGGTAGGAGCCTACGAGCAGTACTTC.

This clone was picked up a small number of times. The V and J genes are TRBV2 and TRBJ1-1; possible D gene TRBD1, 5 bases. V was shortened by 5 bases and J by 3 bases, with 13 bases between the two germline ends. The CDR3 is 14 residues long. CDR1 SNHLY and CDR2 FYNNEI come from the germline V gene. The CDR3 region is CASSPTRGDTEAFF. The CDR3 region has the DNA TGTGCCAGCAGTCCCACCCGGGGGGACACTGAAGCTTTCTTT.

The V call is TRBV30, the J call TRBJ1-2; a possible D gene is TRBD1 (6 bases). The CDR3 has 11 residues. V lost 6 bases and J lost 6, with 11 bases in between. The germline CDR1 and CDR2 sequences are GTSNPN and SVGIG (reference sequence). This CDR3 reads CACRDNNGYTF. CDR3 bases: TGTGCCTGCCGGGACAACAATGGCTACACCTTC.

The chain recombines TRBV12-5 with TRBJ2-2; D may be TRBD1 or TRBD2 (6 bases each). The CDR3 spans 14 residues. Germline V gives CDR1 LGHNT, CDR2 FRNRAP. The V end was cut by 7 bases, the J end by 3 bases, with 12 bases between. For the CDR3, the DNA is TGTGCTAGTGCCCCGGGGGCCGACACCGGGGAGCTGTTTTTT. Translating it yields CASAPGADTGELFF.

For this clone: Within the sample, other DNA sequences also encode this same CDR3. The J gene is TRBJ1-5, the V gene TRBV18; no reliable D call. Germline assignment: CDR1 KGHSH and CDR2 LQKENI. CDR3 length: 13 residues. V shed 4 bases and J shed 3 bases, with 7 bases lying between them. Here the CDR3 DNA reads TGTGCCAGCTCACAGGACCTCAATCAGCCCCAGCATTTT. The encoded protein is CASSQDLNQPQHF.